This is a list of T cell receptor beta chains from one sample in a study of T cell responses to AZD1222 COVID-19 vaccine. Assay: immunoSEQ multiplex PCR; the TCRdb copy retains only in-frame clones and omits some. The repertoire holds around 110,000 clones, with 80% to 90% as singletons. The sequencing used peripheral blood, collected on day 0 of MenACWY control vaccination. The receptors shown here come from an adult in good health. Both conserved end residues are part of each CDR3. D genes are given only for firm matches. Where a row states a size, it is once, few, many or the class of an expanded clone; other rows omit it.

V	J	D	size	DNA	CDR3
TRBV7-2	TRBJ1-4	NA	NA	TGTGCCAGCAGCTTTCGACAGTCGCAGGAAAAACTGTTTTTT	CASSFRQSQEKLFF
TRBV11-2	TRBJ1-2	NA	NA	TGTGCCAGCAGCTTATCTAGGGGGAACTATGGCTACACCTTC	CASSLSRGNYGYTF
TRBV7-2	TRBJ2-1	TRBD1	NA	TGTGCCAGCAGCTTACCCGGGACAGGGGTAGAAAATGAGCAGTTCTTC	CASSLPGTGVENEQFF
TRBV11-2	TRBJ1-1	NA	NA	TGTGCCAGCAGCTTAGCCCTCAGGGCCACGAACACTGAAGCTTTCTTT	CASSLALRATNTEAFF
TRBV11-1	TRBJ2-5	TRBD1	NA	TGTGCCAGCAGCTTAAATCGGGACAGCCAAGAGACCCAGTACTTC	CASSLNRDSQETQYF
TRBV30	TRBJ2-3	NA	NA	TGTGCCTGGATAGGGGGGGCCGGTGGAGATACGCAGTATTTT	CAWIGGAGGDTQYF
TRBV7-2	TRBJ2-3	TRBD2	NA	TGTGCCAGCAGCGCCCATAGCGGGGGGTCTAGCACAGATACGCAGTATTTT	CASSAHSGGSSTDTQYF
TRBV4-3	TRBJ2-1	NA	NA	TGCGCCAGCAGCCAAGGGTTCCGGGGGAGCTTGGCGCCTGAGCAGTTCTTC	CASSQGFRGSLAPEQFF
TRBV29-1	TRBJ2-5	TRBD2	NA	TGCAGCGTACCCCAGACTAGCGGGGGGGCTGGGGAGACCCAGTACTTC	CSVPQTSGGAGETQYF
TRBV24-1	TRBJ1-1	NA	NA	TGTGCCACTAGAACCACTGGGGGTGGCACTGAAGCTTTCTTT	CATRTTGGGTEAFF
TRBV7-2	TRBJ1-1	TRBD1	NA	TGTGCCAGCAGCCTACTACAGGGGGGAGGCACTGAAGCTTTCTTT	CASSLLQGGGTEAFF
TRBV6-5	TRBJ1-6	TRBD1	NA	TGTGCCAGCACGACAGGGCCGGGGCCCCTCCACTTT	CASTTGPGPLHF
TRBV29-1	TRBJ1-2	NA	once	TGCAGCGGAGGGGATGGCTACACCTTC	CSGGDGYTF
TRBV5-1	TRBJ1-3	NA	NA	TGCGCCAGCAGCTTGGATGGTGGAACCTTCGGAAACACCATATATTTT	CASSLDGGTFGNTIYF
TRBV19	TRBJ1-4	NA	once	TGTGCCAGTAGTATAGAAAGGAATGAAAAACTGTTTTTT	CASSIERNEKLFF
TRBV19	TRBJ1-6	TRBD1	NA	TGTGCCAGTAGTATCGGGACAGGGGGTAATTCACCCCTCCACTTT	CASSIGTGGNSPLHF
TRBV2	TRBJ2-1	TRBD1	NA	TGTGCCAGCACCGTGGACAGGGCTGCCTACAATGAGCAGTTCTTC	CASTVDRAAYNEQFF
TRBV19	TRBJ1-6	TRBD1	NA	TGTGCCAGTAGTAATGGACAGGATTATAATTCACCCCTCCACTTT	CASSNGQDYNSPLHF
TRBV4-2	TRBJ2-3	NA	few	TGTGCCAGCAGCCAAGATAAGGGGACAGATACGCAGTATTTT	CASSQDKGTDTQYF
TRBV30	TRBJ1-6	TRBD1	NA	TGTGCCTGGAGTGTGACAGGGGTGGGTAATTCACCCCTCCACTTT	CAWSVTGVGNSPLHF